The 26 T cell receptor beta chains presented below share a single source sample, sequenced in a study of cytomegalovirus exposure and HLA in healthy donors. In the PCR, 60 Vbeta and 13 Jbeta primers were used. The assay was immunoSEQ multiplex PCR, and TCRdb's table has in-frame clones only and misses some. The data hold 95,000 to 100,000 clones, with more than 60% observed a single time. Material: PBMCs. The source is a human donor in good health.

The chain combines TRBV27 with TRBJ2-7; possible D gene TRBD2, 5 bases. There are 15 residues in the CDR3. CDR1 and CDR2 from the germline V gene are MNHEY and SMNVEV (reference sequence). With 4 bases removed from V and 4 bases from J, the gap between germline ends came to 17 bases. The CDR3 loop reads CASSSKTGSGYEQYF. CDR3 coding DNA: TGTGCCAGCAGTTCAAAGACGGGCTCGGGATACGAGCAGTACTTC.

This rearrangement joins TRBV10-2 to TRBJ1-1, with D possibly matching TRBD1 (6 bases). Trimming took 2 bases from V and 4 from J, leaving 11 bases between them. CDR3 length: 14 amino acids. Germline loops: CDR1 WSHSY, CDR2 SAAADI. The chain's CDR3 is CASSEIDRRTEAFF. The CDR3 nucleotides are TGCGCCAGCAGTGAGATAGACAGGCGCACTGAAGCTTTCTTT.

This sequence joins TRBV6-4 and TRBJ1-5; weak D call: TRBD1 (5 bases). The CDR3 runs 15 residues. V gave up 3 bases and J gave up 3 bases, with 12 bases separating them. Looked up from germline, CDR1 is MRHNA and CDR2 is SNTAGT. CDR3 in DNA: TGTGCCAGCAGTGAATCGGGACTTATCAATCAGCCCCAGCATTTT. Encoded protein: CASSESGLINQPQHF.

This chain connects TRBV25-1 to TRBJ1-1; 7 bases line up with TRBD1. With V trimmed by 6 bases and J by 1 base, 5 bases remained unmatched. Germline V gives CDR1 MGHDK, CDR2 SYGVNS. The CDR3 is 14 residues long. CDR3 amino acids: CASRPQGGNTEAFF. In DNA, the CDR3 is TGTGCCAGCAGGCCTCAGGGGGGGAACACTGAAGCTTTCTTT.

The gene calls are TRBV29-1 and TRBJ1-2, with a tentative D call TRBD1 (6 bases). The germline V gene has CDR1 SQVTM and CDR2 ANQGSEA. V was cut by 0 bases and J by 0 bases, with 14 bases left in between. The CDR3 length is 16 residues. CDR3 coding DNA: TGCAGCGTTGAAGAAAGGGTACCAGGGGCTAACTATGGCTACACCTTC. The encoded protein is CSVEERVPGANYGYTF.

This chain links TRBV5-1 with TRBJ2-3; 12 bases fit TRBD2. The CDR3 length is 19 residues. The junction had 10 bases not matched to a gene; V was cut back by 0 bases and J by 2 bases. CDR1 and CDR2 (germline): SGHRS, YFSETQ. The CDR3 sequence: CASSLANGLAGRDTDTQYF. DNA of the CDR3: TGCGCCAGCAGCTTGGCCAATGGACTAGCGGGGAGAGACACAGATACGCAGTATTTT.

This chain joins TRBV4-2 and TRBJ2-6; 13 positions match TRBD2. The CDR3 is 20 amino acids. The ends lost 0 bases at V and 0 bases at J; junction bases unmatched: 5. Germline CDR1 reads LGHNA; CDR2 reads YNFKEQ. CDR3 bases: TGTGCCAGCAGCCAAGAGGGACTAGCGGGGAGCTACTCTGGGGCCAACGTCCTGACTTTC. It specifies CASSQEGLAGSYSGANVLTF.

V gene TRBV29-1 combines with J gene TRBJ2-7, with a tentative D call TRBD2 (6 bases). The CDR3 contains 11 residues. Deletions cut 8 bases from V and 5 bases from J, with 13 bases between. Germline values: CDR1 SQVTM, CDR2 ANQGSEA. The CDR3 protein is CSCERADEQYF. In DNA, the CDR3 is TGCAGCTGCGAGCGGGCGGACGAGCAGTACTTC.

The chain joins TRBV18 to TRBJ1-5, with D possibly TRBD1 on 5 matching bases. Trimming took 1 base from V and 6 from J, leaving 13 bases between them. This CDR3 contains 15 residues. Germline lookup yields CDR1 KGHSH and CDR2 LQKENI. The CDR3 region has the DNA TGTGCCAGCTCACCACTTGCAGGGTTAGGTCAGCCCCAGCATTTT. Translated: CASSPLAGLGQPQHF.

The V call is TRBV4-1, the J call TRBJ2-5, with 8 bases aligning to TRBD2. The CDR3 covers 16 residues. Looked up from germline, CDR1 is MGHRA and CDR2 is YSYEKL. V lost 0 bases, J lost 6 bases, and 9 bases stayed unmatched. CDR3 sequence: CASSQDPPGGQKTQYF. The CDR3 region has the DNA TGCGCCAGCAGCCAAGACCCCCCGGGGGGGCAAAAGACCCAGTACTTC.

The chain recombines TRBV7-2 with TRBJ2-5; the D is unclear. Trimming pared 0 bases from V and 3 bases from J, leaving 2 bases between. The CDR3 is 12 residues long. Germline-derived CDR1 and CDR2 are SGHTA and FQGNSA. The CDR3, as DNA: TGTGCCAGCAGCTTAGCCAAAGAGACCCAGTACTTC. Its translation: CASSLAKETQYF.

The chain is built from TRBV5-4 and TRBJ1-2, with D possibly being TRBD1 (5 bases). The V gene lost 0 bases and the J gene lost 5 bases, with 20 bases spanning the gap. The length of the CDR3 is 17 residues. Germline V gene data show CDR1 as SGHNT and CDR2 as YYREEE (reference sequence). CDR3 in DNA: TGTGCCAGCAGCTTGGGGAGTGGGGGGGTCATGACATATGGCTACACCTTC. Residues: CASSLGSGGVMTYGYTF.

The CDR3 sequence is CASSVGAGALWEQYF. Here the CDR3 DNA reads TGTGCCAGCAGCGTAGGAGCGGGAGCGCTTTGGGAGCAGTACTTC. The V gene is TRBV9, the J gene TRBJ2-7, with 8 bases that match TRBD2. This CDR3 comprises 15 residues. CDR1 SGDLS and CDR2 YYNGEE come from the germline V gene. J lost 7 bases, V lost 0 bases, and 9 bases had no gene match.

As regards this clone: This sample also contains other DNA sequences that code for the same CDR3. The chain recombines TRBV19 with TRBJ1-5; 10 bases match TRBD1. Germline trimming cut 4 bases from V and 6 bases from J; bases unmatched to any gene: 6. This CDR3 comprises 15 residues. Germline V gives CDR1 LNHDA, CDR2 SQIVND (reference sequence). CDR3 sequence reads: CASSTRQGAGQPQHF. The DNA of the CDR3 is TGTGCCAGTAGTACCCGACAGGGGGCCGGTCAGCCCCAGCATTTT.

J is TRBJ2-7 and V is TRBV29-1; TRBD2 aligns across 7 bases. Germline lookup yields CDR1 SQVTM and CDR2 ANQGSEA. The V segment lost 7 bases and the J segment 2 bases; nucleotides outside the gene matches: 8. This CDR3 is 13 amino acids long. CDR3 DNA sequence: TGCAGCGGCCTAGCGGAGCCTGCCTACGAGCAGTACTTC. It translates to CSGLAEPAYEQYF.

This chain's CDR3 is CASSPPRAWETQYF. The DNA of the CDR3 is TGTGCCAGCTCACCACCGAGAGCCTGGGAGACCCAGTACTTC. The rearrangement joins TRBV18 to TRBJ2-5; no definite D call. CDR1 is KGHSH and CDR2 is LQKENI in the germline V gene. CDR3 length equals 14 residues. V gave up 0 bases and J gave up 5 bases, with 10 bases separating them. Drawing the rest from reference TRBV18 and TRBJ2-5, the complete variable domain is NAGVMQNPRHLVRRRGQEARLRCSPMKGHSHVYWYRQLPEEGLKFMVYLQKENIIDESGMPKERFSAEFPKEGPSILRIQQVVRGDSAAYFCASSPPRAWETQYFGPGTRLLVL.

This clone was observed a handful of times. The V call is TRBV5-5, the J call TRBJ2-1; no clear D gene. Germline assignment: CDR1 SGHKS and CDR2 YYEKEE (reference sequence). Deletions cut 4 bases from V and 0 bases from J, with 17 bases between. The CDR3 contains 17 residues. The DNA of the CDR3 is TGTGCCAGCAGCCCCCTAAGTCCGCTGAACTCCTACAATGAGCAGTTCTTC. Its translation is CASSPLSPLNSYNEQFF.

V and J are TRBV29-1 and TRBJ2-5; 7 bases align to TRBD2. Germline V gene sequence: CDR1 SQVTM, CDR2 ANQGSEA. Losses at the gene ends were 4 bases for V and 4 bases for J; bases not matched to a gene: 9. There are 14 residues in the CDR3. CDR3 sequence (DNA): TGCAGCGTTGTGGAACCGGGCGGGGGAGAGACCCAGTACTTC. Amino acids: CSVVEPGGGETQYF.

V and J are TRBV7-6 and TRBJ1-4; no definite D call. With 5 bases removed from V and 0 bases from J, the gap between germline ends came to 10 bases. Germline V gives CDR1 SGHVS, CDR2 FNYEAQ. The CDR3 covers 15 residues. The CDR3 loop is CASSPRAATNEKLFF. CDR3 nucleotide sequence: TGTGCCAGCAGCCCTAGAGCAGCAACTAATGAAAAACTGTTTTTT. Based on the CDR3 plus reference TRBV7-6 and TRBJ1-4, the full variable domain is GAGVSQSPRYKVTKRGQDVALRCDPISGHVSLYWYRQALGQGPEFLTYFNYEAQQDKSGLPNDRFSAERPEGSISTLTIQRTEQRDSAMYRCASSPRAATNEKLFFGSGTQLSVL.

To note about this clone: A junction end diverges from the germline sequence, so it may reflect a read error. The chain uses TRBV7-2 and TRBJ1-4; 10 bases align to TRBD1. Per the germline V gene, CDR1 is SGHTA and CDR2 is FQGNSA. The CDR3 spans 15 residues. CDR3 DNA: TGTGCCAGCAGCTCGCCGGGACAGGGGAATGAAAAACTGGTTTTT. This sequence encodes CASSSPGQGNEKLVF.

The chain links TRBV30 to TRBJ1-2, with unresolved D. CDR3 size: 13 residues. V lost 2 bases and J 8 bases, leaving 15 bases between the germline ends. The germline gives CDR1 GTSNPN, CDR2 SVGIG (reference sequence). CDR3 DNA: TGTGCCTGGAGTTTGTCGGCCGGGTCAGGCTACACCTTC. Amino acid sequence: CAWSLSAGSGYTF.

This clone was detected once. The chain employs TRBV5-4 and TRBJ2-1; tentatively, D is TRBD2 (7 bases). This CDR3 is 16 amino acids long. The V and J ends lost 4 bases and 0 bases respectively, with 14 bases between them. Germline-derived CDR1 and CDR2 are SGHNT and YYREEE (reference sequence). CDR3 residues: CASSLGGGSSYNEQFF. Written as DNA, the CDR3 is TGTGCCAGCAGCCTGGGGGGCGGGAGCTCCTACAATGAGCAGTTCTTC.

The chain joins TRBV11-3 to TRBJ2-5; D is undetermined. CDR3 length equals 14 residues. V dropped 1 base and J dropped 2 bases, with 8 bases sitting between them. Germline V gene data show CDR1 as SGHNT and CDR2 as YENEEA. The CDR3 bases are TGTGCCAGCAGCTTAGGTCCTGTTCAAGAGACCCAGTACTTC. The encoded protein is CASSLGPVQETQYF.

The chain has TRBV27 and TRBJ2-1, with D uncertain. CDR1 is MNHEY and CDR2 is SMNVEV in the germline V gene (reference sequence). The length of the CDR3 is 14 residues. The V end lost 6 bases, the J end lost 0 bases, and 9 bases lay between the germline ends. DNA for the CDR3: TGTGCCAGCAGCGCAGCGAGCTCCTACAATGAGCAGTTCTTC. It specifies CASSAASSYNEQFF.

The chain carries TRBV4-3 and TRBJ2-7; 7 bases are shared with TRBD1. The CDR3 length is 15 residues. V was pared by 0 bases and J by 3 bases, with 5 bases of the junction left unmatched. Germline CDR1 and CDR2: LGHNA and YSLEER. CDR3 loop: CASSQEIDRVYEQYF. For the CDR3, the DNA is TGCGCCAGCAGCCAAGAAATTGACAGGGTCTACGAGCAGTACTTC.

This clone was seen a single time. The V and J genes are TRBV6-1 and TRBJ2-5; possibly TRBD2 for D (6 bases). The CDR3 extends over 13 amino acids. Trimming took off 7 bases at V and 1 base at J, with 10 bases between the two ends. Germline V CDR1 and CDR2: MNHNS, SASEGT. The CDR3 DNA follows: TGTGCCAGCACCCCCGGGAGCCAAGAGACCCAGTACTTC. Protein: CASTPGSQETQYF.